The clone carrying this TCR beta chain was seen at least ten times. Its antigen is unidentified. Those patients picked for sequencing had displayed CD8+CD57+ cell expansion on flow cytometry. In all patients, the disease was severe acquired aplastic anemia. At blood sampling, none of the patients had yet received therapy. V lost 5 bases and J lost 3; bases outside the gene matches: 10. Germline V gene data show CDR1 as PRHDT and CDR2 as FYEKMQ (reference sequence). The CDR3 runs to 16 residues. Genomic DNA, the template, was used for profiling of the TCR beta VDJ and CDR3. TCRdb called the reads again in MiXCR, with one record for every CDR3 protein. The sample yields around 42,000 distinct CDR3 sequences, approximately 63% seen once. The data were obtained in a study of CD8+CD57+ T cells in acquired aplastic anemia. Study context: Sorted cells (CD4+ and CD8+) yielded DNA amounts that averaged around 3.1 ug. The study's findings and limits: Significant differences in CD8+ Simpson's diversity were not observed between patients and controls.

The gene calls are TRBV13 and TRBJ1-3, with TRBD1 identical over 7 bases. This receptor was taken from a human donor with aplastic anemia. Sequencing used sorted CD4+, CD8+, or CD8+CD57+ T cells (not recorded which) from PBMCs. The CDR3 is CASSTYRDRIGNTIYF. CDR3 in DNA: TGTGCCAGCAGCACCTACAGGGACAGAATTGGAAACACCATATATTTT.